This TCR beta chain stems from a study of Graves' ophthalmopathy and Graves' hyperthyroidism. The overall study: Peripheral blood was obtained at first diagnosis, ahead of any treatment. Study-wide findings and caveats: Ophthalmopathy versus stable hyperthyroidism: 13-signature model gave roughly 88% sensitivity, around 81% specificity. Blood also held most thyroid clonotypes expanded above 0.001 frequency.

Trimming cost V 7 bases and J 4 bases, with 13 bases left between them. Germline CDR1 reads WNHNN; CDR2 reads SYGVQD (reference sequence). There are 13 residues in the CDR3. In this sample, this clonotype turned up many times. Its antigen is unknown. RNA transcripts yielded amplified TCR beta CDR3 regions. First-round RT-PCR with HTBI primers preceded a second-round multiplex PCR. MiXCR, run by TCRdb on the multiplex PCR reads, gives a single entry per CDR3 protein. The table lists some 410,000 distinct CDR3 sequences, more than 20% of them singletons. Sequencing input: peripheral blood. The clonotype comes from a young woman with stable Graves' hyperthyroidism. The chain is built from TRBV10-1 and TRBJ1-1, with TRBD1 as a possible D gene (6 bases). CDR3 sequence reads: CASTADSFTEAFF. The CDR3 DNA reads TGCGCCAGCACGGCGGACAGTTTCACTGAAGCTTTCTTT.